The entry below gives a single TCR beta chain sequence along with its context. Its antigen target is currently unknown. Within one base of it there is no much larger clone, and no base qualities were kept. V gives up 0 bases and J gives up 4 bases, and the segment between their germline ends measures 14 bases. CDR1 is given as SGHRS and CDR2 as YFSETQ, both from the germline V gene. Taken from cysteine to phenylalanine, the CDR3 has 16 residues. Here the CDR3 DNA is all that survives: 48 bases in frame from base 1. This sample was taken from a study of identical twins (dated by TCRdb to the mid-2010s). Regarding the study in general: To test whether fetal clonotypes persist, this study deep-sequenced TCR alpha and beta repertoires from monozygotic twins, from unrelated adults of various ages, and from cord blood. Replicate twin experiments were performed at different times using different library preparation protocols to rule out contamination.

Every donor in the study was a healthy Caucasian. Three pairs of female monozygotic twins, all aged roughly 18 to 29 years, were included in the twin cohort. RNA for TCR libraries was isolated from peripheral blood mononuclear cells. Receptors were amplified or captured by 5' RACE. The sample was run on an Illumina HiSeq 2000. A universal primer binding site was added through template switching, and the final cDNA carried a unique molecular identifier so that TCR cDNA molecules could be counted accurately. First-strand cDNA for TCR alpha and beta chains was synthesized from specific primers in the conserved constant-segment region. To control for contamination, each cDNA library was double barcoded with a SMART-Mk sample barcode plus Illumina barcodes. TruSeq adapter sequences and Illumina sample barcodes were added in two successive PCR steps. The Illumina HiSeq platform was used with custom primers to sequence TCR alpha and beta cDNA libraries. In the source study's methods: Unique molecular identifiers were extracted from raw reads with MiGEC, and CDR3 positions were determined with MiXCR. Recombination models were inferred per individual with the repgenHMM and IGoR tools using an EM algorithm. The tcR package in R was used for shared clonotype analysis, with sharing normalized by the product of cloneset sizes. To study raw recombination without the effects of thymic and clonal selection, out-of-frame nonproductive sequences were analyzed. TCRdb handled the public reads itself, with Q25 trimming in fastp and clone calling in MiXCR, and kept productive beta chains. Every CDR3 protein is listed once, alongside the most common genes and DNA of its rows. TCRdb's processing, not the study's, gives the V and J calls here. The sample records 750,000 to 950,000 distinct CDR3 sequences, roughly an eighth of which are singletons. The top ten hold around 1.6% of the sample.

Overall results and qualifications from the work: Compared with coincidental sharing between unrelated individuals, out-of-frame TCR alpha sequences shared between twins showed an excess of sequences with low generation probability. Abundant cord blood beta clonotypes had fewer insertions, young adult naive repertoires showed a similar but weaker trend, and memory repertoires showed no such trend. Because the same donors could not be followed over many years, conclusions were based on cross-sectional statistical analysis. The excess sharing between twins in beta out-of-frame sequences was weaker because fewer shared sequences reduced the signal-to-noise ratio. Recombination models systematically underestimated out-of-frame TCR alpha sharing in monozygotic twins but agreed with sharing between unrelated individuals. Zero-insertion analyses could be partly confounded by invariant T cells such as MAIT and iNKT, although diverse VJ usage argued against such confounding for most clonotypes.

These data also featured in a second study, about yellow fever vaccine responses in identical twins. The other study reports the following: The T cell response to vaccination in identical twins was reported by the authors to appear partly convergent and partly personalized. Focusing on identical twins, the study followed the T cell clones that responded to the vaccine, and did so with precision.

In this chain, TRBV5-1 is recombined with TRBJ2-1; 6 matching bases give a weak D call of TRBD2. Sequenced sample: PBMCs. The receptor comes from a woman between 18 and 30 years old in good health. The nucleotide sequence is given as TGCGCCAGCAGCTTGGTGGGGGGTTCGGGGTACAATGAGCAGTTCTTC. Translation gives CASSLVGGSGYNEQFF.